This T cell receptor (beta chain) was observed in a study of cytomegalovirus exposure and HLA in healthy donors. Across the whole study: Membership in the Caucasian-associated ancestry cluster was found for 75% to 85% of 398 genotyped donors.

The length of the CDR3 is 17 residues. V shed 9 bases, J shed 0 bases, and the junction held 13 bases outside the gene matches. Germline V gene lookup returns CDR1 LNHNV and CDR2 YYDKDF (reference sequence). PCR used 60 Vbeta primers and 13 Jbeta primers. Per the original methods: Unique TCR beta chains numbered 60 million to 100 million in a later analysis, with roughly 10 million shared. TCRdb's table, derived via immunoSEQ multiplex PCR, lists solely in-frame clones and lacks some. V, J and clone size are those of that table, while D and trimming were read from the DNA. The sample contains around 87,000 clones, over 70% of which appear only once. At the time of sampling, donors were nominally healthy, though unrecorded immune exposures were likely.

The sequenced material came from PBMCs. The chain recombines TRBV15 with TRBJ1-4, with TRBD1 matching over 7 bases. This sequence was found in a man aged 35-49 years in good health and CMV-seronegative. The CDR3, as DNA: TGTGCCACTGGTGGGACAGCCACATATGCAACTAATGAAAAACTGTTTTTT. It encodes CATGGTATYATNEKLFF.